Listed here are 32 T cell receptor beta chains from one sample, sequenced in a study of T cell responses to AZD1222 COVID-19 vaccine. Data came from immunoSEQ multiplex PCR; TCRdb stores just in-frame clones and leaves some out. The data show more than 110,000 clones, with 92% seen just once and around 3.5% held by the top ten. The specimen comprised peripheral blood, sampled 28 days after the second AZD1222 dose. The receptors stem from an adult who received the AZD1222 COVID-19 vaccine.

The chain carries TRBV6-5 and TRBJ2-7; perhaps TRBD1 as D (6 bases). Trimming took off 2 bases at V and 2 bases at J, with 16 bases between the two ends. Germline V gene data show CDR1 as MNHEY and CDR2 as SVGAGI. CDR3 length equals 16 residues. The CDR3 nucleotides are TGTGCCAGCAGTTACAAGAGTTACAGGGATACCTACGAGCAGTACTTC. Protein product: CASSYKSYRDTYEQYF.

The rearrangement joins TRBV3-1 (or the pseudogene TRBV3-2) to TRBJ1-2; maybe TRBD1 (6 bases). The CDR3 totals 14 residues. Germline V gives CDR1 LGHDT, CDR2 YNNKEL (reference sequence). Trimming left V 1 base short and J 5 bases short, with 11 bases between. This CDR3 reads CASSQVGTSYGYTF. Here the CDR3 DNA reads TGTGCCAGCAGCCAAGTCGGGACATCATATGGCTACACCTTC.

V is TRBV5-1 and J is TRBJ1-5, with 7 positions matching TRBD1. CDR1 is SGHRS and CDR2 is YFSETQ in the germline V gene. Germline trimming cut 5 bases from V and 3 bases from J; bases unmatched to any gene: 5. The CDR3 extends over 14 amino acids. CDR3 DNA: TGCGCCAGCAGGGCAACAGGGGACAATCAGCCCCAGCATTTT. Residues: CASRATGDNQPQHF.

The chain combines TRBV15 with TRBJ2-3; 7 positions match TRBD1. Trimming at V came to 2 bases and at J to 6 bases, leaving 5 bases not matched to a gene. Germline values: CDR1 LNHNV, CDR2 YYDKDF (reference sequence). CDR3 length: 14 residues. The CDR3 region is CATSRRTGADTQYF. For the CDR3, the DNA is TGTGCCACCAGCAGAAGAACAGGGGCCGATACGCAGTATTTT.

The chain combines TRBV3-1 (or the pseudogene TRBV3-2) with TRBJ2-5; D gene uncertain. The CDR3 covers 14 residues. Trimming pared 4 bases from V and 4 bases from J, leaving 13 bases between. Per germline, CDR1 LGHDT and CDR2 YNNKEL (reference sequence). In DNA, the CDR3 is TGTGCCAGCAGCCTACACCCCACGAGAGAGACCCAGTACTTC. Its translation: CASSLHPTRETQYF.

The rearrangement uses TRBV19 and TRBJ1-5; tentative D call: TRBD1 (5 bases). Germline V lookup: CDR1 LNHDA, CDR2 SQIVND (reference sequence). V dropped 3 bases and J dropped 2 bases, with 17 bases sitting between them. The CDR3 spans 17 residues. CDR3 loop: CASSIGPRDVGNQPQHF. The CDR3, as DNA: TGTGCCAGTAGTATTGGGCCCAGGGACGTCGGCAATCAGCCCCAGCATTTT.

Regarding this clone: Different DNA sequences within this sample yield the same CDR3. This rearrangement joins TRBV29-1 to TRBJ1-2; D gene unclear. Germline values: CDR1 SQVTM, CDR2 ANQGSEA. The CDR3 extends over 10 amino acids. V dropped 7 bases and J dropped 4 bases, with 7 bases sitting between them. CDR3 sequence: CSALSYGYTF. The CDR3 DNA follows: TGCAGCGCCCTCTCCTATGGCTACACCTTC. The entire variable domain, with the rest obtained from reference TRBV29-1 and TRBJ1-2, is as follows: SAVISQKPSRDICQRGTSLTIQCQVDSQVTMMFWYRQQPGQSLTLIATANQGSEATYESGFVIDKFPISRPNLTFSTLTVSNMSPEDSSIYLCSALSYGYTFGSGTRLTVV.

The chain uses TRBV5-1 and TRBJ1-1, with 7 positions matching TRBD1. V lost 3 bases and J lost 2; bases outside the gene matches: 4. Germline loops: CDR1 SGHRS, CDR2 YFSETQ. This CDR3 has 14 residues. The CDR3 coding sequence is TGCGCCAGCAGCTGGGGACAGATTAACACTGAAGCTTTCTTT. This translates into CASSWGQINTEAFF.

The CDR3 coding sequence is TGTGCCACCGGACAGGGTCGGACCGAGCAGTACTTC. Protein: CATGQGRTEQYF. This chain connects TRBV30 to TRBJ2-7; TRBD1 matches at 8 bases. From germline, CDR1 is GTSNPN and CDR2 SVGIG (reference sequence). This CDR3 region has 12 residues. The junction had 9 bases not matched to a gene; V was cut back by 8 bases and J by 6 bases.

V gene TRBV19 combines with J gene TRBJ1-1; the D is unclear. From germline, CDR1 is LNHDA and CDR2 SQIVND (reference sequence). The ends were cut back, 0 bases at V and 1 base at J, with 9 bases in the middle. The CDR3 loop spans 15 amino acids. CDR3 loop: CASSIERLENTEAFF. DNA for the CDR3: TGTGCCAGTAGTATAGAGAGGCTAGAGAACACTGAAGCTTTCTTT.

The CDR3 DNA reads TGTGCCAGCTCGCCGGGGGTAAGGCTGAACACTGAAGCTTTCTTT. Translating it yields CASSPGVRLNTEAFF. The rearrangement links TRBV18 to TRBJ1-1; maybe TRBD1 (5 bases). V lost 6 bases, J lost 0 bases, and 14 bases lay in between. In germline, CDR1 is KGHSH, CDR2 LQKENI. The CDR3 length is 15 residues.

The V gene is TRBV20-1, the J gene TRBJ2-4; TRBD2 agrees at 8 bases. The V gene's germline CDR1 is DFQATT and CDR2 SNEGSKA (reference sequence). J was trimmed by 3 bases and V by 3 bases; bases with no gene match: 7. The CDR3 loop spans 15 amino acids. The CDR3 spells CSASGLAGHKNIQYF. The CDR3 coding sequence is TGCAGTGCTAGTGGCCTAGCGGGCCACAAAAACATTCAGTACTTC.

The chain combines TRBV29-1 with TRBJ1-1; D may be TRBD1 (5 bases). This CDR3 is built from 12 residues. Trimming took 5 bases from V and 7 from J, leaving 14 bases between them. Germline V gene lookup returns CDR1 SQVTM and CDR2 ANQGSEA. The CDR3 loop reads CSVRWGGSEAFF. CDR3 sequence (DNA): TGCAGCGTTCGGTGGGGCGGGAGTGAAGCTTTCTTT.

The rearrangement links TRBV28 to TRBJ1-1; D not resolved. The CDR3 length is 13 residues. Trimming removed 6 bases at V and 2 bases at J, with 10 bases between. Germline values: CDR1 MDHEN, CDR2 SYDVKM. This chain's CDR3 is CASRPDRNTEAFF. In DNA, the CDR3 is TGTGCCAGCAGACCCGATAGAAACACTGAAGCTTTCTTT.

J is TRBJ1-2 and V is TRBV27, with D possibly being TRBD1 (6 bases). The CDR3 is made up of 13 amino acids. Germline values: CDR1 MNHEY, CDR2 SMNVEV (reference sequence). V shed 3 bases and J shed 8 bases, with 13 bases lying between them. The CDR3 spells CASSFARDKGYTF. The CDR3 DNA reads as TGTGCCAGCAGTTTTGCCCGGGACAAAGGCTACACCTTC.

The rearrangement uses TRBV7-9 and TRBJ1-5, with D possibly matching TRBD1 (5 bases). Trimming removed 6 bases at V and 2 bases at J, with 14 bases between. CDR1 and CDR2 from the germline V gene are SEHNR and FQNEAQ (reference sequence). The CDR3 length is 15 residues. CDR3 in amino acids: CASSSPGGGNQPQHF. The CDR3 DNA is TGTGCCAGCAGTAGCCCGGGGGGGGGCAATCAGCCCCAGCATTTT.

This clone has ten or more counts. The rearrangement joins TRBV6-2 or TRBV6-3 to TRBJ2-1; 11 bases match TRBD2. Per germline, CDR1 MNHEY and CDR2 SVGEGT. V shed 2 bases and J 4 bases; nucleotides not matched to a gene: 7. CDR3 length: 17 amino acids. CDR3 coding DNA: TGTGCCAGCAGTTACGCCCGACTAGCGGGATATTACAATGAGCAGTTCTTC. This encodes CASSYARLAGYYNEQFF.

The J gene is TRBJ2-5, the V gene TRBV19; D remains ambiguous. This CDR3 comprises 15 residues. The germline V and J ends were trimmed by 0 bases and 1 base, with 9 bases remaining between them. Germline CDR1 is LNHDA and CDR2 is SQIVND (reference sequence). This chain's CDR3 is CASSIDWGSQETQYF. The CDR3 DNA reads as TGTGCCAGTAGTATAGATTGGGGATCCCAAGAGACCCAGTACTTC. Full variable domain (missing parts from reference TRBV19 and TRBJ2-5): DGGITQSPKYLFRKEGQNVTLSCEQNLNHDAMYWYRQDPGQGLRLIYYSQIVNDFQKGDIAEGYSVSREKKESFPLTVTSAQKNPTAFYLCASSIDWGSQETQYFGPGTRLLVL.

The V and J genes are TRBV9 and TRBJ1-2; D is uncertain. From germline, CDR1 is SGDLS and CDR2 YYNGEE. V lost 0 bases and J 8 bases, leaving 11 bases between the germline ends. CDR3 length: 13 amino acids. As DNA, the CDR3 is TGTGCCAGCAGCGTAGATGCGAATGGGGGCTACACCTTC. It codes for CASSVDANGGYTF.

J is TRBJ2-7 and V is TRBV15; 7 positions agree with TRBD1. V was clipped by 1 base and J by 6 bases; unmatched bases: 3. The germline CDR1 and CDR2 sequences are LNHNV and YYDKDF (reference sequence). CDR3 size: 13 residues. The CDR3 loop is CATSRGQGGEQYF. The DNA of the CDR3 is TGTGCCACCAGCAGAGGACAGGGTGGCGAGCAGTACTTC.

This clone has just one count. The V and J genes are TRBV14 and TRBJ2-3; 9 bases align to TRBD2. The CDR3 loop spans 15 amino acids. Germline-derived CDR1 and CDR2 are SGHDN and FVKESK. The V and J ends lost 6 bases and 3 bases, in that order; junction bases with no gene match: 7. The CDR3 sequence: CASRLSGSRTDTQYF. CDR3 sequence (DNA): TGTGCCAGCAGGCTTAGCGGGAGCAGGACAGATACGCAGTATTTT.

This clone was found a few times. The rearrangement uses TRBV5-1 and TRBJ2-1; TRBD1 matches at 8 bases. Germline V gene lookup returns CDR1 SGHRS and CDR2 YFSETQ. V was pared by 3 bases and J by 3 bases, with 11 bases of the junction left unmatched. The CDR3 is 17 amino acids. The CDR3 loop reads CASSSSNYRGNYNEQFF. In nucleotides, the CDR3 is TGCGCCAGCAGCTCCTCCAACTACAGGGGGAACTACAATGAGCAGTTCTTC.

This chain's CDR3 is CASDSGGTETQYF. The CDR3 nucleotides read TGTGCCAGCGACTCAGGGGGAACAGAGACCCAGTACTTC. The chain employs TRBV19 and TRBJ2-5, with 7 nucleotides matching TRBD1. CDR1 LNHDA and CDR2 SQIVND come from the germline V gene (reference sequence). CDR3 length equals 13 residues. V gave up 9 bases and J gave up 4 bases; unmatched junction bases: 8.

This clone has only one observation. The gene calls are TRBV29-1 and TRBJ2-1; D is unresolved. The CDR3 length is 14 residues. Trimming removed 4 bases at V and 0 bases at J, with 10 bases between. From germline, CDR1 is SQVTM and CDR2 ANQGSEA. CDR3 DNA: TGCAGCGTTGTGGGCGCGAGCTCCTACAATGAGCAGTTCTTC. Protein sequence: CSVVGASSYNEQFF.

The rearrangement joins TRBV2 to TRBJ1-5; D remains unclear. Per the germline V gene, CDR1 is SNHLY and CDR2 is FYNNEI. Between the trimmed V and J ends, which lost 0 bases and 4 bases, there was a span of 10 bases. This CDR3 is built from 15 residues. The CDR3 spells CASSEAGRINQPQHF. For the CDR3, the DNA is TGTGCCAGCAGTGAAGCTGGCAGGATAAATCAGCCCCAGCATTTT.

The chain recombines TRBV27 with TRBJ2-1; TRBD2 aligns across 8 bases. V lost 6 bases, J lost 1 base, and 8 bases stayed unmatched. CDR3 size: 16 residues. CDR1 MNHEY and CDR2 SMNVEV come from the germline V gene (reference sequence). CDR3 loop: CASSPRGLASYNEQFF. The CDR3 bases are TGTGCCAGCAGCCCCAGAGGACTAGCTTCCTACAATGAGCAGTTCTTC.

This clone was observed a handful of times. This chain connects TRBV7-2 to TRBJ1-2; 9 bases match TRBD1. This CDR3 has 14 residues. CDR1 SGHTA and CDR2 FQGNSA come from the germline V gene. The junction had 4 bases not matched to a gene; V was cut back by 4 bases and J by 4 bases. In nucleotides, the CDR3 is TGTGCCAGCAGCTCGCCACAGGGGGCCTATGGCTACACCTTC. This sequence encodes CASSSPQGAYGYTF.

The V gene is TRBV4-1, the J gene TRBJ2-3, with a weak D call TRBD2 (6 bases). Trimming took off 0 bases at V and 1 base at J, with 8 bases between the two ends. CDR1 is MGHRA and CDR2 is YSYEKL in the germline V gene. This CDR3 is 15 amino acids long. The CDR3 sequence: CASSQEVAGTDTQYF. In DNA form, the CDR3 reads TGCGCCAGCAGCCAAGAAGTAGCGGGCACAGATACGCAGTATTTT.

This chain connects TRBV7-2 to TRBJ1-2; TRBD1 matches at 8 bases. The junction had 14 bases not matched to a gene; V was cut back by 5 bases and J by 6 bases. The CDR3 length is 16 residues. CDR1 SGHTA and CDR2 FQGNSA come from the germline V gene. The CDR3 region has the DNA TGTGCCAGCAGCCCACGTCCCGGGACAGGAAAGGATGGCTACACCTTC. This translates into CASSPRPGTGKDGYTF.

Only one count was recorded for this clone. Here the CDR3 reads CASSPGTVRTYEQYF. The DNA of the CDR3 is TGTGCCAGCAGTCCCGGGACAGTCAGGACCTACGAGCAGTACTTC. This chain uses TRBV28 with TRBJ2-7; TRBD1 matches at 7 bases. The CDR3 extends over 15 amino acids. After removal of 5 bases from V and 2 bases from J, the junction contained 9 bases not matched to a gene. Germline V gene lookup returns CDR1 MDHEN and CDR2 SYDVKM.

The chain carries TRBV2 and TRBJ2-3; D possibly corresponds to TRBD1 (5 bases). CDR3 length equals 17 residues. The germline V and J ends were trimmed by 6 bases and 0 bases, with 19 bases remaining between them. The germline gives CDR1 SNHLY, CDR2 FYNNEI. Written as DNA, the CDR3 is TGTGCCAGCAGGCCCAGTACAGGTTACCCTAGCACAGATACGCAGTATTTT. It is translated as CASRPSTGYPSTDTQYF.

The CDR3 coding sequence is TGTGCCAGCAGTTACGAACTAGCGGGAGAATACGAGCAGTACTTC. It yields the protein CASSYELAGEYEQYF. This chain links TRBV6-5 with TRBJ2-7; 11 positions match TRBD2. The CDR3 extends over 15 amino acids. The V segment lost 2 bases and the J segment 4 bases; nucleotides outside the gene matches: 4. The germline V gene encodes CDR1 MNHEY and CDR2 SVGAGI.